This is a list of T cell receptor beta chains from one sample in a study of T cells in Graves' hyperthyroidism and ophthalmopathy. TCRdb independently ran MiXCR on the multiplex PCR reads; one entry per CDR3 protein. The sample contains 300,000 to 500,000 distinct CDR3 sequences, about 15% of which appear only once. The material sequenced was blood. These receptors were taken from a woman aged 25-40 years with Graves' hyperthyroidism. CDR3s include the opening cysteine and the closing phenylalanine or tryptophan. Fields, in order: clone size, D gene, J gene, V gene, CDR3 DNA, CDR3 protein. A D gene is named only where the DNA matches it firmly. Size values are once, few and many counts, or a class for expanded clones, and some rows have none.

many | TRBD2 | TRBJ2-7 | TRBV20-1 | TGCAGTGCTAGATCGGCTAGCGGGAGAGGGTTTTACGAGCAGTACTTC | CSARSASGRGFYEQYF
many | - | TRBJ2-7 | TRBV3-1 | TGTGCCAGCAGCTTCACAAGCAGGGTCTACGAGCAGTACTTC | CASSFTSRVYEQYF
many | - | TRBJ2-7 | TRBV5-4 | TGTGCCAGCAGCCCCTACCACCGTAGCTACGAGCAGTACTTC | CASSPYHRSYEQYF
- | - | TRBJ2-7 | TRBV5-6 | TGTGCCAGCAGACGAGTAGGTCTGGGAACCTACGAGCAGTACTTC | CASRRVGLGTYEQYF
- | - | TRBJ1-3 | TRBV28 | TGTGCCACCCGCGGTGGGAAGGGCCCTCCATCTGGAAACACCATATATTTT | CATRGGKGPPSGNTIYF
many | - | TRBJ2-2 | TRBV24-1 | TGTGCCACCAGTGATGCGACGTACACCGGGGAGCTGTTTTTT | CATSDATYTGELFF
- | - | TRBJ2-2 | TRBV7-9 | TGTGCCAGCAGCTTACCGAGGGACACCGGGGAGCTGTTTTTT | CASSLPRDTGELFF
few | TRBD1 | TRBJ2-1 | TRBV20-1 | TGCAGTGCTCAGACAGGGACCTACAATGAGCAGTTCTTC | CSAQTGTYNEQFF
- | - | TRBJ2-3 | TRBV7-6 | TGTGCCAGCAGCTTAGAAACTGGGGGGAGCGCAGATACGCAGTATTTT | CASSLETGGSADTQYF
few | - | TRBJ1-3 | TRBV9 | TGTGCCAGCAGCGTAGGTGTGGGAACTGGAAACACCATATATTTT | CASSVGVGTGNTIYF
many | TRBD1 | TRBJ2-3 | TRBV5-5 | TGTGCCAGCAGCGTCCTCCCCCCCGGGACAGGGTCAGATACGCAGTATTTT | CASSVLPPGTGSDTQYF
- | - | TRBJ1-4 | TRBV28 | TGTGCCAGCCTATCTAATGAAAAACTGTTTTTT | CASLSNEKLFF
- | - | TRBJ2-6 | TRBV5-5 | TGTGCCAGCAGCCCCCAGATATCGGGGGTTGGGGCCAACGTCCTGACTTTC | CASSPQISGVGANVLTF
few | - | TRBJ1-1 | TRBV29-1 | TGCAGCACGACCCCGGAACAGATCCCGAACACTGAAGCTTTCTTT | CSTTPEQIPNTEAFF
many | TRBD1 | TRBJ2-2 | TRBV11-1 | TGTGCCAGCAGCCGGACAGGGGGCACCGGGGAGCTGTTTTTT | CASSRTGGTGELFF
few | TRBD1 | TRBJ2-2 | TRBV2 | TGTGCCAGCAGTGTACCCCTTGGACAGGGCTTGAATAAGAACACCGGGGAGCTGTTTTTT | CASSVPLGQGLNKNTGELFF
many | - | TRBJ1-1 | TRBV20-1 | TGCAGTGCTAGGGGTCAGGGCGGCACTGAAGCTTTCTTT | CSARGQGGTEAFF
many | TRBD2 | TRBJ2-1 | TRBV7-9 | TGTGCCAGCAGCTTAGGGCTAGCGGGAGCGCCCTACAATGAGCAGTTCTTC | CASSLGLAGAPYNEQFF
many | - | TRBJ2-5 | TRBV30 | TGTGCCTGGAGTGTACGGGGGGCAGGGGGGACCCAGTACTTC | CAWSVRGAGGTQYF
few | - | TRBJ2-1 | TRBV7-3 | TGTGCCAGCAGCTTAGGAGACTATTACAATGAGCAGTTCTTC | CASSLGDYYNEQFF
many | TRBD2 | TRBJ2-7 | TRBV5-1 | TGCGCCAGCAGCTGGAGGGGGGTAGCGGGATTACTTTCCGAGCAGTACTTC | CASSWRGVAGLLSEQYF
- | - | TRBJ2-3 | TRBV7-9 | TGTGCCAGCAGCCACCGGGACAGCACAGATACGCAGTATTTT | CASSHRDSTDTQYF
- | - | TRBJ1-1 | TRBV4-1 | TGCGCCAGCAGAACCATAATACAGACGAACACTGAAGCTTTCTTT | CASRTIIQTNTEAFF
- | - | TRBJ2-7 | TRBV6-1 | TGTGCCAGCACCGAGTCAGGGCTCGAGCAGTACTTC | CASTESGLEQYF